The 10 T cell receptor beta chains below were found in one sample sequenced in a study of technical replicates of blood from several donors (TCRdb year 2017). Libraries came from the immunoSEQ multiplex PCR assay. TCRdb retrieved this table from immuneACCESS and kept in-frame rearrangements only. Not all clones are present; in checked studies, unresolved V genes account for under half, and no reason is known for the remainder. For this sample the table gives about 81,000 clones, of which 80% to 95% were detected only once. 0.2% to 0.3% of the sample is held by the ten biggest clonotypes. Sequenced: T cells isolated from PBMCs. The receptors derive from a human donor in good health.

J is TRBJ2-2 and V is TRBV18, with 8 bases that match TRBD1. The V gene end was trimmed by 0 bases and the J gene end by 6 bases; junction bases not matched to a gene: 12. The CDR3 is 18 amino acids. From germline, CDR1 is KGHSH and CDR2 LQKENI. CDR3 in DNA: TGTGCCAGCTCACCACCTTCTTATCGCCAGGGGGCGTCCGGGGAGCTGTTTTTT. It translates to CASSPPSYRQGASGELFF.

The chain joins TRBV2 to TRBJ2-5; 7 bases map to TRBD1. The V and J ends lost 4 bases and 5 bases, in that order; junction bases with no gene match: 7. In germline, CDR1 is SNHLY, CDR2 FYNNEI. The CDR3 totals 14 residues. CDR3: CASSGTGVGETQYF. The CDR3 region has the DNA TGTGCCAGCAGTGGAACAGGGGTCGGGGAGACCCAGTACTTC. Together with reference TRBV2 and TRBJ2-5, the CDR3 gives the full variable domain: EPEVTQTPSHQVTQMGQEVILRCVPISNHLYFYWYRQILGQKVEFLVSFYNNEISEKSEIFDDQFSVERPDGSNFTLKIRSTKLEDSAMYFCASSGTGVGETQYFGPGTRLLVL.

The V and J genes are TRBV28 and TRBJ2-1; TRBD2 matches 14 bases. V lost 5 bases and J lost 10; bases outside the gene matches: 10. Per the germline V gene, CDR1 is MDHEN and CDR2 is SYDVKM. This CDR3 spans 16 amino acids. CDR3 DNA sequence: TGTGCCAGCAGTCAGAGGACTAGCGGGAGGTTGGAGGAGCAGTTCTTC. Translation: CASSQRTSGRLEEQFF. The complete variable domain, with remaining parts taken from reference TRBV28 and TRBJ2-1, reads DVKVTQSSRYLVKRTGEKVFLECVQDMDHENMFWYRQDPGLGLRLIYFSYDVKMKEKGDIPEGYSVSREKKERFSLILESASTNQTSMYLCASSQRTSGRLEEQFFGPGTRLTVL.

The chain carries TRBV6-1 and TRBJ1-1, with a weak D call TRBD1 (6 bases). Germline CDR1 reads MNHNS; CDR2 reads SASEGT. The ends were cut back, 3 bases at V and 1 base at J, with 12 bases in the middle. This CDR3 contains 15 residues. The CDR3 region has the DNA TGTGCCAGCAGTGATGCCGGGACATGGAACACTGAAGCTTTCTTT. Protein sequence: CASSDAGTWNTEAFF.

The chain couples TRBV4-1 to TRBJ2-4; 8 bases line up with TRBD1. This CDR3 contains 13 residues. CDR1 and CDR2 (germline): MGHRA, YSYEKL. Trimming removed 2 bases from V and 6 bases from J; junction bases left unmatched: 0. CDR3 in amino acids: CASSQTGGNIQYF. CDR3 sequence (DNA): TGCGCCAGCAGCCAAACAGGGGGAAACATTCAGTACTTC.

The chain has TRBV19 and TRBJ2-7; 8 bases map to TRBD1. CDR1 LNHDA and CDR2 SQIVND come from the germline V gene (reference sequence). V lost 6 bases and J lost 3; bases outside the gene matches: 7. The CDR3 is 14 residues long. CDR3 sequence (DNA): TGTGCCAGTAGGGGGACAGGAGGCTTCTACGAGCAGTACTTC. Its protein is CASRGTGGFYEQYF.

In its sample, this clone was seen once. The chain couples TRBV7-9 to TRBJ2-1; 7 nucleotides match TRBD2. V dropped 4 bases and J dropped 6; count of bases not matched to a gene: 21. Germline CDR1 reads SEHNR; CDR2 reads FQNEAQ (reference sequence). The CDR3 sequence is 19 residues long. This CDR3 reads CASSSEGRGNQIYLNEQFF. The CDR3, as DNA: TGTGCCAGCAGCTCAGAGGGGCGGGGGAACCAAATTTACCTCAATGAGCAGTTCTTC.

This rearrangement joins TRBV4-1 to TRBJ1-4; TRBD1 is a possible D gene (5 bases). The ends were cut back, 2 bases at V and 4 bases at J, with 8 bases in the middle. This CDR3 comprises 14 residues. Germline lookup yields CDR1 MGHRA and CDR2 YSYEKL. The CDR3 sequence: CASSQPTVNEKLFF. The CDR3 bases are TGCGCCAGCAGCCAACCGACAGTTAATGAAAAACTGTTTTTT.

V is TRBV19 and J is TRBJ1-1; D uncertain. Germline CDR1 and CDR2: LNHDA and SQIVND (reference sequence). The CDR3 is 12 amino acids. The V gene lost 0 bases and the J gene lost 8 bases, with 7 bases spanning the gap. The CDR3 nucleotides are TGTGCCAGTAGTATAGAGTCAGGAGAAGCTTTCTTT. Its translation is CASSIESGEAFF.

The chain has TRBV11-2 and TRBJ2-2; 8 positions agree with TRBD2. Germline V gene sequence: CDR1 SGHAT, CDR2 FQNNGV. The CDR3 loop spans 15 amino acids. V dropped 5 bases and J dropped 2; count of bases not matched to a gene: 4. Here the CDR3 DNA reads TGTGCCAGCAGCATTACTAGCGGCAACACCGGGGAGCTGTTTTTT. Its translation: CASSITSGNTGELFF.